This T cell receptor (beta chain) was identified in a study of T cell repertoires in cytomegalovirus infection. General study findings and limits: Dominating the ex vivo response were TCR beta clonotypes that were CMV-specific and HLA-C-restricted.

MiXCR, run by TCRdb on the reads, gives a single entry per CDR3 protein. The sample includes 100,000 to 150,000 distinct CDR3 sequences, approximately 9.2% of them seen just once. This clonotype has at least ten counts. Its antigen remains unidentified. From germline, CDR1 is SGHVS and CDR2 FNYEAQ. The V and J ends lost 2 bases and 5 bases, in that order; junction bases with no gene match: 5. CDR3 size: 15 residues. This clonotype was obtained from a human donor in good health (CMV status not recorded). Some clones in this sample may be carry-over from other donors' samples. The sequencing input was PBMCs. The chain combines TRBV7-6 with TRBJ2-1, with 8 bases aligning to TRBD1. The CDR3 spells CASSLWGTGDNEQFF. The CDR3 nucleotides are TGTGCCAGCAGCTTATGGGGGACAGGCGACAATGAGCAGTTCTTC.